This T cell receptor beta chain was sequenced for a study of PD-L1 blockade in urothelial cancer (TCRdb year 2017). The study in broad terms: About 90% of the roughly 29 patients were identified as males with urothelial cancer of bladder origin, and a prior smoking history was reported by 18 of 29 patients. An ECOG performance status of 0 or 1 was recorded for the patients, and 0 to 3 prior chemotherapy regimens had been received by the patients. Blood samples were analyzed 3 weeks after the start of treatment (second dose) and 6 weeks after the start of treatment. Blood samples yielded a median of roughly 140,000 T cells and roughly 83,000 unique TCRs, with median clonality 0.080. Somatic, immune and clinical correlates of response to PD-L1 blockade with atezolizumab in urothelial cancer were the focus of an exploratory multi-omic analysis. TCR sequencing covered pretreatment tumor samples and matched, serially collected peripheral blood taken before and after atezolizumab treatment. Progression-free survival longer than 6 months counted as durable clinical benefit, and TCR features were additionally tested against both progression-free and overall survival. Whole exome sequencing and RNA sequencing of pretreatment tumors were performed alongside TCR sequencing in the same patients. Durable clinical benefit was achieved by nine patients and was not achieved by 20 patients. Around 30 patients had pretreatment blood TCR-seq, around 24 had at least one posttreatment blood collection, and around 24 had tumor TCR-seq.

Per the germline V gene, KGHSH is the CDR1 and LQKENI is the CDR2. V loses 5 bases, J loses 3 bases, and the germline ends lie 11 bases apart. The CDR3 runs 15 amino acids, cysteine and phenylalanine included. This entry keeps only the CDR3 DNA: 45 bases, framed from base 1. Sample time point, as interpreted from the label and publication: pretreatment peripheral blood. The Qiagen DNeasy Blood extraction kit was used to purify genomic DNA from total PBMCs and tumor samples. Collected pretreatment and during treatment, PBMCs were isolated and stored as previously described. Each PCR received spiked-in synthetic TCR analog templates so that absolute template abundance could be estimated from read counts. The immunoSEQ assay used bias-controlled V and J gene primers to amplify TCRbeta CDR3 regions from genomic DNA. Sequencing of rearranged TCRbeta segments was done at approximately 20X coverage. Per the authors' processing: Sequencing errors were corrected by clustering, and CDR3s were annotated against IMGT so that V, D and J genes could be assigned. Out-of-frame and stop-codon sequences were excluded, and only productive TCRbeta rearrangements were used in downstream analyses. Clonality was calculated as one minus the Shannon entropy normalized by the log of the number of unique productive sequences. Fisher's exact test with Benjamini-Hochberg correction, using a cutoff of adjusted p below 0.01, was how clones that differed between time points or between blood and tumor were identified. TCRdb re-hosts the immuneACCESS table, in-frame sequences only. Its copies lack some clones; in the studies checked, an unresolved V gene accounts for under half of them, and the cause for the rest is not known. The DNA gave D and trimming, while V, J and clone size come from that table. The sample yields some 45,000 clones; about 88% were counted once. The biggest ten clones account for approximately 25% of the sample.

The paper's findings and limits, for the study overall: Because of the small sample size (n of about 30) and the many exploratory analyses performed, the results are intended to be regarded as hypothesis-generating. Improved progression-free and overall survival was associated with having pretreatment peripheral blood TCR clonality below the median. At 3 weeks after the start of treatment, tumor-associated TCR clones in peripheral blood had expanded more in patients with durable benefit (n of about 21, p = 0.022).

A word on this clone: What this receptor recognizes is not known. No per-base quality is available; no much larger clone lies one base away.

Specimen: PBMCs, collected around atezolizumab (anti-PD-L1) treatment. The receptor was derived from a donor at least 40 years old with urothelial cancer. The rearrangement combines TRBV18 with TRBJ2-6; TRBD1 is possibly the D segment (5 matching bases). The CDR3 protein: CASSTSRDGANVLTF. In nucleotide form, the sequence is TGTGCCAGCTCAACCAGCAGGGATGGGGCCAACGTCCTGACTTTC. With all but the CDR3 taken from the reference TRBV18 and TRBJ2-6 genes, the full variable domain is: NAGVMQNPRHLVRRRGQEARLRCSPMKGHSHVYWYRQLPEEGLKFMVYLQKENIIDESGMPKERFSAEFPKEGPSILRIQQVVRGDSAAYFCASSTSRDGANVLTFGAGSRLTVL.